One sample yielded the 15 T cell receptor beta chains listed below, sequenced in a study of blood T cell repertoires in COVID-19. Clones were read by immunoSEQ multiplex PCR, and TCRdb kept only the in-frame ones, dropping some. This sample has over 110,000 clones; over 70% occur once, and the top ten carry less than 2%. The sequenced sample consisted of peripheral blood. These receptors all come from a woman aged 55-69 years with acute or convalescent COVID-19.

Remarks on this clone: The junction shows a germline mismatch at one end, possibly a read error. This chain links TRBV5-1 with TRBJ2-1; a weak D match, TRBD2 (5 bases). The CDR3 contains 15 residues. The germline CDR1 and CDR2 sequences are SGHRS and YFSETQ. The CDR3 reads CASSLGGLQYNEQFF. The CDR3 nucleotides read TGCGCCAGTAGCTTGGGCGGACTCCAGTACAATGAGCAGTTCTTC.

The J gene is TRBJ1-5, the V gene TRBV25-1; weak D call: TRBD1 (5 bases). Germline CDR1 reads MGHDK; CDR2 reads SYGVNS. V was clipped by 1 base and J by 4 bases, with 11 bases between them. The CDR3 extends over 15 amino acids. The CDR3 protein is CASSESGRANQPQHF. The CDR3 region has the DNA TGTGCCAGCAGTGAATCCGGCAGGGCAAATCAGCCCCAGCATTTT.

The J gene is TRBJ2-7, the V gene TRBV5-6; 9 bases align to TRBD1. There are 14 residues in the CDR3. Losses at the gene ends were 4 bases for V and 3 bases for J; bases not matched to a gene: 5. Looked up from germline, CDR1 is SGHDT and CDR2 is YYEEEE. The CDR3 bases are TGTGCCAGCAGCATCACGGACAGGGGCTACGAGCAGTACTTC. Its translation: CASSITDRGYEQYF.

CDR3 sequence (DNA): TGCAGCGCCAGCGAATGGCCAGTCCCCAACACTGAAGCTTTCTTT. Its protein product is CSASEWPVPNTEAFF. This chain uses TRBV29-1 with TRBJ1-1; D remains ambiguous. V was shortened by 7 bases and J by 2 bases, with 20 bases between the two germline ends. Germline-derived CDR1 and CDR2 are SQVTM and ANQGSEA. The CDR3 totals 15 residues.

CDR3 region: CASRSGHPLALHF. The CDR3 nucleotides are TGTGCCAGCCGGTCCGGACACCCTCTGGCCCTCCACTTT. V usage is TRBV7-2 and J usage is TRBJ1-6, with TRBD1 as a possible D gene (5 bases). This CDR3 region has 13 residues. Germline-derived CDR1 and CDR2 are SGHTA and FQGNSA. V gave up 8 bases and J gave up 14 bases, with 19 bases separating them.

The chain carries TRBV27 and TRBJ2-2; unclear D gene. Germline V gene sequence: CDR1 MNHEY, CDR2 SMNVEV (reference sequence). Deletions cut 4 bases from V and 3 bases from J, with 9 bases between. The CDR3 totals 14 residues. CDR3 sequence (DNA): TGTGCCAGCAGTTCTGAGTATTACACCGGGGAGCTGTTTTTT. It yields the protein CASSSEYYTGELFF.

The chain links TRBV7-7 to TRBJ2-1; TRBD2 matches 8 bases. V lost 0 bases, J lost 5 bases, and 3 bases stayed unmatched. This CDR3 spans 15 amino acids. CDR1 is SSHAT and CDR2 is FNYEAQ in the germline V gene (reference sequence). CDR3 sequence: CASSLAPGGNNEQFF. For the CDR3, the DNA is TGTGCCAGCAGCTTAGCACCGGGAGGGAACAATGAGCAGTTCTTC.

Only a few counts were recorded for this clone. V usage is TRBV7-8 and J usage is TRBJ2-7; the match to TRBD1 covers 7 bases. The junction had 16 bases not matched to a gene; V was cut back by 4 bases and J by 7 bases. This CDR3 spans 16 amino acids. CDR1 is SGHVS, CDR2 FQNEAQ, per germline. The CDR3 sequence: CASSSSNRGPRVEQYF. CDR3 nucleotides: TGTGCCAGCAGCTCGTCGAACAGGGGCCCTCGGGTAGAGCAGTACTTC. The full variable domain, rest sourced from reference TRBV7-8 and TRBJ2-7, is GAGVSQSPRYKVAKRGQDVALRCDPISGHVSLFWYQQALGQGPEFLTYFQNEAQLDKSGLPSDRFFAERPEGSVSTLKIQRTQQEDSAVYLCASSSSNRGPRVEQYFGPGTRLTVT.

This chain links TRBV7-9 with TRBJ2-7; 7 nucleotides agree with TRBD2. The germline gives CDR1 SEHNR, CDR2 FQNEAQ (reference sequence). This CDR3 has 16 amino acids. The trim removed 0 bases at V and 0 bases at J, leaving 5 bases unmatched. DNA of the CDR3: TGTGCCAGCAGCTTAGCGGGAGGGCCGAGCTCCTACGAGCAGTACTTC. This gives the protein CASSLAGGPSSYEQYF.

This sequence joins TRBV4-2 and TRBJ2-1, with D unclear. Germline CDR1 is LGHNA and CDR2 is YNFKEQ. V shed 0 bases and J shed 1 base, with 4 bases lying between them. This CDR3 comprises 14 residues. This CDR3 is CASSQDRSYNEQFF. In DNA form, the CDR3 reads TGTGCCAGCAGCCAAGACAGGTCCTACAATGAGCAGTTCTTC.

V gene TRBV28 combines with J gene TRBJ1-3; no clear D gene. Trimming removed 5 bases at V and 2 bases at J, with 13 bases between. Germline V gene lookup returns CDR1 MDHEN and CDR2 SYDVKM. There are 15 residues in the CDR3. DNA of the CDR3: TGTGCCAGCAGTCCGCCCGGCCGGGCTGGAAACACCATATATTTT. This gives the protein CASSPPGRAGNTIYF. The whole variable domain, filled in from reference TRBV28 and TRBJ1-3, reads DVKVTQSSRYLVKRTGEKVFLECVQDMDHENMFWYRQDPGLGLRLIYFSYDVKMKEKGDIPEGYSVSREKKERFSLILESASTNQTSMYLCASSPPGRAGNTIYFGEGSWLTVV.

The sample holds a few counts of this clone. The CDR3 loop reads CASSEAEAGTSADTQYF. The CDR3 region has the DNA TGTGCCAGCAGCGAAGCAGAGGCCGGGACTAGTGCAGATACGCAGTATTTT. The rearrangement uses TRBV3-1 (or the pseudogene TRBV3-2) and TRBJ2-3; 8 bases match TRBD2. V was pared by 5 bases and J by 4 bases, with 14 bases of the junction left unmatched. This CDR3 spans 17 amino acids. Germline-derived CDR1 and CDR2 are LGHDT and YNNKEL (reference sequence).

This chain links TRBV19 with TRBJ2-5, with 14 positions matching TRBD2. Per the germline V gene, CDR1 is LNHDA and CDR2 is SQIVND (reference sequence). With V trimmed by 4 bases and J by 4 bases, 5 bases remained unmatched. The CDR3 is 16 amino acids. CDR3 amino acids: CASSRLAGGPIETQYF. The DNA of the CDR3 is TGTGCCAGTAGTAGACTAGCGGGAGGGCCGATAGAGACCCAGTACTTC. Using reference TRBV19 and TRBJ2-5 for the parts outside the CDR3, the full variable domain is DGGITQSPKYLFRKEGQNVTLSCEQNLNHDAMYWYRQDPGQGLRLIYYSQIVNDFQKGDIAEGYSVSREKKESFPLTVTSAQKNPTAFYLCASSRLAGGPIETQYFGPGTRLLVL.

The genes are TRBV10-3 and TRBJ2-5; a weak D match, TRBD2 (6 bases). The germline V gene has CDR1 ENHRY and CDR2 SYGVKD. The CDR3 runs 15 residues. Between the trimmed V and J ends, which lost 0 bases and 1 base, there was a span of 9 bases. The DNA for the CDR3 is TGTGCCATCAGTGAGTCTTTGGGACTCCAAGAGACCCAGTACTTC. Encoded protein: CAISESLGLQETQYF.

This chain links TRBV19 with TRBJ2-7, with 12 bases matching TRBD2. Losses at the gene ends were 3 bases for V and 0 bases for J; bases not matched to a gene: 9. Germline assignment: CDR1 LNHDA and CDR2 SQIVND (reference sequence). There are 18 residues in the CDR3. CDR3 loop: CASSMDYRTSGNSYEQYF. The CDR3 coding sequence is TGTGCCAGTAGTATGGATTACAGGACTAGCGGGAACTCCTACGAGCAGTACTTC.